This T cell receptor (beta chain) was captured in a study of breast tumors, draining lymph nodes, adjacent tissues. Germline-derived CDR1 and CDR2 are MGHRA and YSYEKL. The CDR3 has 14 amino acids. V was clipped by 0 bases and J by 7 bases, with 12 bases between them. The lymph nodes were axillary draining lymph nodes from breast cancer patients. MiXCR, applied by TCRdb to the multiplex PCR reads, yields one record per CDR3 protein. The sample records around 250,000 distinct CDR3 sequences, less than 40% being singletons. This clonotype was detected many times. V usage is TRBV4-1 and J usage is TRBJ1-2; possibly TRBD1 for D (5 bases). The clonotype comes from a female donor with breast cancer. Some clones in this sample may be carry-over from other donors' samples. The material sequenced was axillary lymph node tissue. This CDR3 reads CASSQEGVRSGYTF. In DNA, the CDR3 is TGCGCCAGCAGCCAAGAAGGGGTTCGCTCTGGCTACACCTTC.